The 5 T cell receptor beta chains below all came from one sample that was sequenced in a study of blood T cell repertoires in COVID-19. This table comes from immunoSEQ multiplex PCR, and its TCRdb copy is limited to in-frame clones, with some not included. This table has about 120,000 clones, roughly 79% appearing once. Specimen: peripheral blood. These TCRs come from a man between 65 and 85 years old with acute or convalescent COVID-19.

The V gene is TRBV18, the J gene TRBJ1-5, with D maybe TRBD1 (6 bases). The V end was cut by 6 bases, the J end by 7 bases, with 13 bases between. Germline CDR1 and CDR2: KGHSH and LQKENI. CDR3 length: 13 amino acids. CDR3 nucleotide sequence: TGTGCCAGCTCCCTCACAGGGTTCCAGCCCCAGCATTTT. This translates into CASSLTGFQPQHF.

V and J are TRBV11-3 and TRBJ2-1; 8 bases match TRBD2. The germline V gene has CDR1 SGHNT and CDR2 YENEEA. The J segment lost 3 bases and the V segment lost 1 base, leaving 8 bases of the junction unmatched. The CDR3 spans 17 residues. This CDR3 reads CASSLVLSSGYYNEQFF. In nucleotides, the CDR3 is TGTGCCAGCAGCTTAGTGCTTTCTAGCGGGTACTACAATGAGCAGTTCTTC.

This chain connects TRBV14 to TRBJ2-2; possible D gene TRBD1, 5 bases. This CDR3 is built from 16 residues. V was shortened by 2 bases and J by 1 base, with 11 bases between the two germline ends. Germline CDR1 reads SGHDN; CDR2 reads FVKESK. This chain's CDR3 is CASSQIRQMNTGELFF. The CDR3 DNA follows: TGTGCCAGCAGCCAAATCAGACAGATGAACACCGGGGAGCTGTTTTTT.

The J gene is TRBJ1-6, the V gene TRBV19; D is uncertain. Germline V gives CDR1 LNHDA, CDR2 SQIVND (reference sequence). The ends were cut back, 6 bases at V and 7 bases at J, with 13 bases in the middle. This CDR3 has 14 amino acids. Here the CDR3 reads CASSRREGNSPLHF. In DNA form, the CDR3 reads TGTGCCAGTAGCAGGCGGGAGGGCAATTCACCCCTCCACTTT.

V usage is TRBV23-1 and J usage is TRBJ1-5, with TRBD1 as a possible D gene (5 bases). TRBV23-1 carries the ORF label, with uncertain function. The CDR3 is 15 residues long. V was clipped by 3 bases and J by 2 bases, with 11 bases between them. CDR3 sequence: CASSHEGGGNQPQHF. CDR3 DNA: TGCGCCAGCAGTCATGAGGGAGGGGGCAATCAGCCCCAGCATTTT.